The clone carrying this T cell receptor (beta chain) showed up just once. Its target is not known. The authors took blood RNA from unsorted whole blood and also extracted germline DNA. Using a constant-region primer together with ProtoScript II reverse transcriptase, TCR beta cDNA was made from 500 ng of total RNA. Three nested multiplex PCR rounds, a slightly modified ARM-PCR, produced the libraries for TCR beta. With TRBV1-TRBV30 forward primers and a C-beta reverse primer, the first two PCR rounds were run for 10 cycles each. Using its own MiXCR run on the multiplex PCR reads, TCRdb lists one record per CDR3 protein. The repertoire consists of about 320,000 distinct CDR3 sequences, with more than 55% occurring once and the leading ten covering around 9.5%. This sample is drawn from a study of tumor-infiltrating lymphocytes in primary liver carcinoma. Whole-study results and caveats: Blood fell significantly below tumors in its top-250-clone fraction (p = 0.039).

The CDR3 sequence is 11 residues long. CDR1 and CDR2 from the germline V gene are MNHNY and SVGAGI (reference sequence). The V gene lost 9 bases and the J gene lost 2 bases, with 7 bases spanning the gap. The V gene is TRBV6-6, the J gene TRBJ2-5; D is uncertain. The TCR comes from a man between 35 and 55 years old with primary liver carcinoma and hepatitis B virus infection. Sequences were obtained from peripheral blood. The CDR3 coding sequence is TGTGCCAGGACTCTACAAGAGACCCAGTACTTC. It yields the protein CARTLQETQYF.